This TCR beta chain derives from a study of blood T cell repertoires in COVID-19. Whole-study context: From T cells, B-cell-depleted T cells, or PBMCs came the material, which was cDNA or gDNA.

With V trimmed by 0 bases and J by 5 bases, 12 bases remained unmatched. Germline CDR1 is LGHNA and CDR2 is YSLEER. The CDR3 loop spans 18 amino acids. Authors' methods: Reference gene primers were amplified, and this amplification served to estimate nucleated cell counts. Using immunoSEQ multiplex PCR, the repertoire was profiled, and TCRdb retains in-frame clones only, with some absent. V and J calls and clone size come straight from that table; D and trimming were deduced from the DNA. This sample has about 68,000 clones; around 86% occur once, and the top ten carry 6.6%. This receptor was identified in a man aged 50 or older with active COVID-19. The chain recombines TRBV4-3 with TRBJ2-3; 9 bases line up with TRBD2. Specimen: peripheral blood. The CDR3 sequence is CASSQDWKRGEVGDTQYF. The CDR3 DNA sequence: TGCGCCAGCAGCCAAGATTGGAAGCGGGGGGAAGTGGGAGATACGCAGTATTTT.